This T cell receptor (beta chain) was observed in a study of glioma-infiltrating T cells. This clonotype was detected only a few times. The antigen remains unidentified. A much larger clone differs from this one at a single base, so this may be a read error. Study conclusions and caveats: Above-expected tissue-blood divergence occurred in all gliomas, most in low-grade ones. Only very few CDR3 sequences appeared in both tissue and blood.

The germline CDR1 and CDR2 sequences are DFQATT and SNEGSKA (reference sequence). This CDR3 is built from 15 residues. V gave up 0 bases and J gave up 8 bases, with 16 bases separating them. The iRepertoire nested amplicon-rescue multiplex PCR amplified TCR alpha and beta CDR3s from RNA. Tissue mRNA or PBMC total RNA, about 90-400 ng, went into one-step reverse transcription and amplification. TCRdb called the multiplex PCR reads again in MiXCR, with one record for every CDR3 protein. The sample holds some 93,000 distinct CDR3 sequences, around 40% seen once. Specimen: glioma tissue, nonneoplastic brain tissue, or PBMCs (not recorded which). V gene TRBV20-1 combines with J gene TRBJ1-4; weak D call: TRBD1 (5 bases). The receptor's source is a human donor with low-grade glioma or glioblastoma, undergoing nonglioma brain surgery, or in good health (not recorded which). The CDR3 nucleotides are TGCAGTGCTAGAGATGCGGGGCAGAGGAGAGAAAAACTGTTTTTT. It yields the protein CSARDAGQRREKLFF.